The TCR beta chain described here comes from a study of regulatory T cells in long-lasting Graves disease. Time point described: newly diagnosed GD, antithyroid drugs for less than 3 months. RNA extracted from PBMCs served as the sequencing template. This CDR3 has 15 amino acids. The germline V and J ends were trimmed by 0 bases and 1 base, with 10 bases remaining between them. CDR1 and CDR2 from the germline V gene are SGDLS and YYNGEE. CDR3 regions were amplified by Arm-PCR using iRepertoire HTBI primers to build TCR beta libraries. TCRdb reprocessed the multiplex PCR reads with MiXCR, giving one entry per CDR3 protein. This table has about 430,000 distinct CDR3 sequences, 14% to 15% appearing once. These same data were also listed under a study on T cells in Graves' hyperthyroidism and ophthalmopathy.

This chain uses TRBV9 with TRBJ2-5; no reliable D call. The sample in question was peripheral blood mononuclear cells (PBMCs), obtained at new diagnosis, from a patient treated with antithyroid drugs. This TCR was recovered from a woman aged 40 to 50 with Graves disease. Here the CDR3 DNA reads TGTGCCAGCAGCGTAGCTACGGGCTCCCAAGAGACCCAGTACTTC. This translates into CASSVATGSQETQYF.